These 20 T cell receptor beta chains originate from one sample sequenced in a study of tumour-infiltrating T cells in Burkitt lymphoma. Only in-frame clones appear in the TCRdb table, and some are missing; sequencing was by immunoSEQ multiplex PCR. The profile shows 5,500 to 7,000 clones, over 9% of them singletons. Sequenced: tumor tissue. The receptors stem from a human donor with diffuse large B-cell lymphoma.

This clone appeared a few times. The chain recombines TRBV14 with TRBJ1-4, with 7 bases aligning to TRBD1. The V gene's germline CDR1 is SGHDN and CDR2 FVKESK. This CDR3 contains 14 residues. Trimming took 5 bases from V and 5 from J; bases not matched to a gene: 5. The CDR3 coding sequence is TGTGCCAGCAGCTCGGGACAGTTCAATGAAAAACTGTTTTTT. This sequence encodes CASSSGQFNEKLFF.

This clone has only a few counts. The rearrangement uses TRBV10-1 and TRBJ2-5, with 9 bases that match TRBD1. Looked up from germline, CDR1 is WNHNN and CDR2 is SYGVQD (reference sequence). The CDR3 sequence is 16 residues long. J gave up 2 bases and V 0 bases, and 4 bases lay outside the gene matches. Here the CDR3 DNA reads TGCGCCAGCAGTGAGTCAACGACAGGGGGGCAAGAGACCCAGTACTTC. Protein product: CASSESTTGGQETQYF.

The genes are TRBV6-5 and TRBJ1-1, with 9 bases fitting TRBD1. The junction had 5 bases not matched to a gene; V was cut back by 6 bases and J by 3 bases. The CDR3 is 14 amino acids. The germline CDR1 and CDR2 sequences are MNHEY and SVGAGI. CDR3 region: CASRGTGFDTEAFF. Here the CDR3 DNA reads TGTGCCAGCAGGGGGACAGGGTTCGACACTGAAGCTTTCTTT.

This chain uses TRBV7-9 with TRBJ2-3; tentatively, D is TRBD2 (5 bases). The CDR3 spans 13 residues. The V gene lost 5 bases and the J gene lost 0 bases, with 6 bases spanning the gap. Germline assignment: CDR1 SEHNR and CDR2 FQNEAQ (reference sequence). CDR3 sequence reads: CASSRGSTDTQYF. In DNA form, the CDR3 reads TGTGCCAGCAGCCGGGGTAGCACAGATACGCAGTATTTT.

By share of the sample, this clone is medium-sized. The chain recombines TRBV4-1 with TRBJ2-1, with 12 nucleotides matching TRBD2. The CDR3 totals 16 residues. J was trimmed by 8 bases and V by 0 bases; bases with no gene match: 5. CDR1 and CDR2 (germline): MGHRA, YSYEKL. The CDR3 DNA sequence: TGCGCCAGCAGCCAAGATCTAGCGGGGGGGTGGGATGAGCAGTTCTTC. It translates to CASSQDLAGGWDEQFF.

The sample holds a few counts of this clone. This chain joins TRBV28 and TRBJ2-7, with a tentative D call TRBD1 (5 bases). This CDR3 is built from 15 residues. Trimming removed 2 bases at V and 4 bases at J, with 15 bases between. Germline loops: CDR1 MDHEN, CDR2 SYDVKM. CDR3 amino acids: CASSLGAGNSYEQYF. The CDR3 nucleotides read TGTGCCAGCAGTTTAGGGGCAGGGAATTCTTACGAGCAGTACTTC.

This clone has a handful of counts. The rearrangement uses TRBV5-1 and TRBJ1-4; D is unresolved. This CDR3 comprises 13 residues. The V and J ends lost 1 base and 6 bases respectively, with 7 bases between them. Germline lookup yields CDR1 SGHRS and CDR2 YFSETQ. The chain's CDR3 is CASSLNEDEKLFF. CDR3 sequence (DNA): TGCGCCAGCAGCTTGAACGAGGATGAAAAACTGTTTTTT.

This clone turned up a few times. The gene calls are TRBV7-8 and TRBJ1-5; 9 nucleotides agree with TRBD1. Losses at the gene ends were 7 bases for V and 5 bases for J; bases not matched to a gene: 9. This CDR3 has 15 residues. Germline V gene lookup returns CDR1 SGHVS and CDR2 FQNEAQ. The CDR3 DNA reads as TGTGCCAGCACGGAGGGACAGGGTATTTATCAGCCCCAGCATTTT. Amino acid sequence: CASTEGQGIYQPQHF.

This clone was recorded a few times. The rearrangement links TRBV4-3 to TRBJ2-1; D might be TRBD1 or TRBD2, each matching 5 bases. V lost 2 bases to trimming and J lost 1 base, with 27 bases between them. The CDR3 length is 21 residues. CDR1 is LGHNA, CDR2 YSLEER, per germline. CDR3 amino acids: CASSQSPRAGPGGLSYNEQFF. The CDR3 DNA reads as TGCGCCAGCAGCCAAAGTCCCAGGGCGGGCCCTGGAGGTTTATCCTACAATGAGCAGTTCTTC.

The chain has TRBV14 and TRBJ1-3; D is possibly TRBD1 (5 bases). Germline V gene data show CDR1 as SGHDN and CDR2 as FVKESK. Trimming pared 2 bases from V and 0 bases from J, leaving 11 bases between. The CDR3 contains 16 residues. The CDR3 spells CASSQLGTYSGNTIYF. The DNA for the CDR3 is TGTGCCAGCAGCCAACTTGGGACCTACTCTGGAAACACCATATATTTT.

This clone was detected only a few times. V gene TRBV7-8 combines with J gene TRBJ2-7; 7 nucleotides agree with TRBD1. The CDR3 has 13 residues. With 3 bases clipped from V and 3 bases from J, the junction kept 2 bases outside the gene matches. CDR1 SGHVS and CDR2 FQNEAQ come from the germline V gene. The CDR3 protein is CASSFGTDYEQYF. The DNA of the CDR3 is TGTGCCAGCAGCTTCGGGACAGACTACGAGCAGTACTTC.

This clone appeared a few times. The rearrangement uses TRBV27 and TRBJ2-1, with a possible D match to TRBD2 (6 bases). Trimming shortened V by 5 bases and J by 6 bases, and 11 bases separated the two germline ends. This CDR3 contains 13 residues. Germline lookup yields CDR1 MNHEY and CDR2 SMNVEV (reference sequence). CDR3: CASSPLTSNEQFF. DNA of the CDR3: TGTGCCAGCAGTCCTCTGACTAGCAATGAGCAGTTCTTC.

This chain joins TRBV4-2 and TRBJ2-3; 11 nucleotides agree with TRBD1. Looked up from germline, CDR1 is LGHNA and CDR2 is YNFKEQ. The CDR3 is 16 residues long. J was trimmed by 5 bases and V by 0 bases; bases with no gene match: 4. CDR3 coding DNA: TGTGCCAGCAGCCAAGAGGACAGGGGGCTCGGAGATACGCAGTATTTT. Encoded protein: CASSQEDRGLGDTQYF.

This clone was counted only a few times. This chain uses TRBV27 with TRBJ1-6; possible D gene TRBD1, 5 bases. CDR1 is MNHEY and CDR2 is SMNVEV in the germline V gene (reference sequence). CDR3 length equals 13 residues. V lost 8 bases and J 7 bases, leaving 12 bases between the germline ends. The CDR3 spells CASGGAPNSPLHF. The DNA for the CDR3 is TGTGCCAGCGGAGGGGCTCCCAATTCACCCCTCCACTTT.

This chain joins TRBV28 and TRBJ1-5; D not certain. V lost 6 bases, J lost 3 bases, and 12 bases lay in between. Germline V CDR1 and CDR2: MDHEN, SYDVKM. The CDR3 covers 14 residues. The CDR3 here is CASSFITANQPQHF. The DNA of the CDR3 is TGTGCCAGCAGCTTTATAACAGCCAATCAGCCCCAGCATTTT.

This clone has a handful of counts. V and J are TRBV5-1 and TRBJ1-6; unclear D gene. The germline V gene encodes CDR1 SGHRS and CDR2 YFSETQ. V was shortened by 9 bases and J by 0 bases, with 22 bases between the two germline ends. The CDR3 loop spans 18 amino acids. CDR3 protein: CATASRPTDGSYNSPLHF. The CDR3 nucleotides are TGCGCCACCGCGTCCCGGCCCACGGATGGCTCCTATAATTCACCCCTCCACTTT.

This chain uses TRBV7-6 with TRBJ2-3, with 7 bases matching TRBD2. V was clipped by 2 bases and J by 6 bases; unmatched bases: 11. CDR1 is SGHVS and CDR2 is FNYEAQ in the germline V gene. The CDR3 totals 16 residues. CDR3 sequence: CASSLQASGVSDTQYF. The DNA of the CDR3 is TGTGCCAGCAGCTTACAGGCCAGCGGGGTATCCGATACGCAGTATTTT.

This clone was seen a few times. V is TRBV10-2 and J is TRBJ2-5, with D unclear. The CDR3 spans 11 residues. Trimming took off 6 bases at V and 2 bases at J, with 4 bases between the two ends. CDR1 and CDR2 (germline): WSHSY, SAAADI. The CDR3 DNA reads TGCGCCAGCAGCATACAAGAGACCCAGTACTTC. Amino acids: CASSIQETQYF.

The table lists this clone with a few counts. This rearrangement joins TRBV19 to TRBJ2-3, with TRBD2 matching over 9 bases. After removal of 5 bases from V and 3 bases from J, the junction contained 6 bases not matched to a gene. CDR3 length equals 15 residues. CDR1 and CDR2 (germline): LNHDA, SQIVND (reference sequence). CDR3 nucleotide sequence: TGTGCCAGTAGTTTGCGGGGGGGTTGGACAGATACGCAGTATTTT. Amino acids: CASSLRGGWTDTQYF.

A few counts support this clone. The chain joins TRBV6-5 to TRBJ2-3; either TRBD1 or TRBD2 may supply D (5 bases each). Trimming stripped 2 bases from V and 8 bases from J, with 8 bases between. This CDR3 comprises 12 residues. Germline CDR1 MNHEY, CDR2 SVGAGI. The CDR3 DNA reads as TGTGCCAGCAGTTACCGTGGGGGTACGCAGTATTTT. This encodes CASSYRGGTQYF.